This T cell receptor beta chain was obtained from a study of cytomegalovirus exposure and HLA in healthy donors. General study points: Analysis was performed later, and it showed HLA-associated TCR beta chains to be more clonally expanded than equally common others. The classifier reportedly diagnosed cytomegalovirus status with high sensitivity and specificity. What was likely a sequencing artifact was a cluster of highly shared sequence variants. HLA allele associations emerged for about 16,000 TCR beta sequences in a later analysis, at 0.05 false discovery rate.

Amplification used 60 Vbeta primers and 13 Jbeta primers. Method: immunoSEQ multiplex PCR; TCRdb's copy keeps in-frame clones and lacks some. The sample has 130,000 or so clones; under 85% are singletons. CDR3 length equals 14 residues. V shed 10 bases, J shed 3 bases, and the junction held 8 bases outside the gene matches. Germline-derived CDR1 and CDR2 are SEHNR and FQNEAQ (reference sequence). Details on this clone: Its antigen remains unidentified.

The source material was PBMCs. The chain is built from TRBV7-9 and TRBJ2-2; TRBD1 agrees at 7 bases. The receptor was isolated from a male donor in good health and CMV-seropositive. CDR3 DNA sequence: TGTGCCATGACGCGAGGGACAGACACCGGGGAGCTGTTTTTT. Amino acid sequence: CAMTRGTDTGELFF. Variable domain in full (rest from reference TRBV7-9 and TRBJ2-2): DTGVSQNPRHKITKRGQNVTFRCDPISEHNRLYWYRQTLGQGPEFLTYFQNEAQLEKSRLLSDRFSAERPKGSFSTLEIQRTEQGDSAMYLCAMTRGTDTGELFFGEGSRLTVL.